Shown below are 18 T cell receptor beta chains from a single sample sequenced in a study of T cells after yellow fever vaccination. TCRdb analysed the 5' RACE reads with MiXCR anew, one entry per CDR3 protein. There are 300,000 to 350,000 distinct CDR3 sequences in the sample; 7% to 9% occur only once, and around 17% lies in the top ten. The starting material was PBMCs, obtained around 45 days after the first yellow fever vaccination. The receptors come from a man younger than 30 who received the YFV17D yellow fever vaccine.

This sequence joins TRBV20-1 and TRBJ2-1; 9 nucleotides line up with TRBD2. V lost 0 bases to trimming and J lost 0 bases; unmatched junction nucleotides: 3. This CDR3 region has 16 residues. Germline CDR1 is DFQATT and CDR2 is SNEGSKA (reference sequence). As DNA, the CDR3 is TGCAGTGCTAGAGACCTAGCGGGGAACTCCTACAATGAGCAGTTCTTC. Translated: CSARDLAGNSYNEQFF.

A few counts support this clonotype. CDR3 residues: CASKAGTWGNEQFF. CDR3 bases: TGTGCCAGCAAGGCCGGGACTTGGGGGAATGAGCAGTTCTTC. This rearrangement joins TRBV3-1 to TRBJ2-1, with a possible D match to TRBD2 (6 bases). Per the germline V gene, CDR1 is LGHDT and CDR2 is YNNKEL (reference sequence). The CDR3 loop spans 14 amino acids. V was clipped by 7 bases and J by 7 bases, with 17 bases between them.

This clonotype showed up just a few times. This rearrangement joins TRBV29-1 to TRBJ1-1; D is ambiguous. The CDR3 sequence is 12 residues long. V lost 6 bases and J 0 bases, leaving 8 bases between the germline ends. The germline V gene encodes CDR1 SQVTM and CDR2 ANQGSEA. The CDR3 bases are TGCAGCGTGGGTTACATGAACACTGAAGCTTTCTTT. Encoded protein: CSVGYMNTEAFF.

This sequence joins TRBV20-1 and TRBJ2-2, with TRBD2 identical over 9 bases. V was pared by 5 bases and J by 7 bases, with 26 bases of the junction left unmatched. Germline V gene data show CDR1 as DFQATT and CDR2 as SNEGSKA (reference sequence). This CDR3 is 20 amino acids long. CDR3 region: CSASPPLGLAHSGSHGELFF. Written as DNA, the CDR3 is TGCAGTGCTTCCCCTCCTTTAGGACTAGCGCATTCTGGTTCCCACGGGGAGCTGTTTTTT.

This clonotype showed up many times. V and J are TRBV7-2 and TRBJ2-2; D gene unclear. Per the germline V gene, CDR1 is SGHTA and CDR2 is FQGNSA. The CDR3 has 14 residues. Between the trimmed V and J ends, which lost 5 bases and 6 bases, there was a span of 13 bases. In DNA form, the CDR3 reads TGTGCCAGCAGCCCGTGGGCAGGATCCGGGGAGCTGTTTTTT. This translates into CASSPWAGSGELFF.

At least ten counts were recorded for this clonotype. The CDR3 spells CASRVPGQYTEAFF. The CDR3 region has the DNA TGTGCCAGCAGGGTTCCGGGACAGTACACTGAAGCTTTCTTT. The chain has TRBV7-2 and TRBJ1-1; 7 bases match TRBD1. The V segment lost 6 bases and the J segment 3 bases; nucleotides outside the gene matches: 7. Germline V CDR1 and CDR2: SGHTA, FQGNSA. This CDR3 is 14 amino acids long.

This clonotype was seen only a few times. In DNA, the CDR3 is TGTGCCAGCAGCTTTAGCGGGGGGATTGCCAATGAGCAGTTCTTC. Amino acids: CASSFSGGIANEQFF. The V gene is TRBV7-2, the J gene TRBJ2-1, with 10 nucleotides matching TRBD2. Germline loops: CDR1 SGHTA, CDR2 FQGNSA. CDR3 length equals 15 residues. Germline trimming cut 3 bases from V and 6 bases from J; bases unmatched to any gene: 5.

Written as DNA, the CDR3 is TGTGCCAGCAGTACCCCGGGTAGCCCCTACAATGAGCAGTTCTTC. Amino acids: CASSTPGSPYNEQFF. The chain couples TRBV6-1 to TRBJ2-1, with unresolved D. CDR3 length equals 15 residues. From germline, CDR1 is MNHNS and CDR2 SASEGT. V was cut by 5 bases and J by 2 bases, with 13 bases left in between.

This clonotype has more than one count but fewer than ten. The chain links TRBV4-1 to TRBJ2-2; 10 bases agree with TRBD1. CDR1 MGHRA and CDR2 YSYEKL come from the germline V gene. This CDR3 comprises 12 residues. For the CDR3, the DNA is TGCGGACAGGGGGCGGTAAACGGGGAGCTGTTTTTT. As protein: CGQGAVNGELFF.

As to this clonotype: At one end, the junction sequence differs from germline, possibly due to a read error. The CDR3 here is CASSQHGTSSNEQYF. The CDR3 DNA reads TGCGCCAGCAGCCAGCACGGGACTAGCTCCAACGAGCAGTACTTC. The rearrangement uses TRBV5-1 and TRBJ2-7; the match to TRBD2 covers 9 bases. This CDR3 is 15 amino acids long. Germline V gene data show CDR1 as SGHRS and CDR2 as YFSETQ.

This clonotype was counted a few times. This chain joins TRBV5-1 and TRBJ2-3; TRBD1 aligns across 7 bases. The V gene end was trimmed by 1 base and the J gene end by 6 bases; junction bases not matched to a gene: 5. This CDR3 region has 14 residues. The germline V gene encodes CDR1 SGHRS and CDR2 YFSETQ. The CDR3 is CASSLQGGGDTQYF. The CDR3 coding sequence is TGCGCCAGCAGCTTGCAAGGGGGCGGGGATACGCAGTATTTT.

J is TRBJ2-5 and V is TRBV5-4, with 9 positions matching TRBD1. The CDR3 runs 18 residues. J gave up 2 bases and V 4 bases, and 15 bases lay outside the gene matches. Germline loops: CDR1 SGHNT, CDR2 YYREEE (reference sequence). The CDR3 reads CASSRLRRDRELQETQYF. DNA for the CDR3: TGTGCCAGCAGCAGATTAAGAAGGGACAGGGAACTTCAAGAGACCCAGTACTTC.

The chain is built from TRBV12-3 or TRBV12-4 and TRBJ1-1, with TRBD1 matching over 9 bases. J lost 5 bases, V lost 6 bases, and 7 bases had no gene match. This CDR3 region has 14 residues. The CDR3 coding sequence is TGTGCCAGCAGAATCACAGGGGGCTCTACTGAAGCTTTCTTT. Residues: CASRITGGSTEAFF.

The V call is TRBV20-1, the J call TRBJ2-6; a possible D gene is TRBD1 (6 bases). The V end lost 5 bases, the J end lost 2 bases, and 10 bases lay between the germline ends. The CDR3 runs 14 residues. CDR1 DFQATT and CDR2 SNEGSKA come from the germline V gene (reference sequence). In nucleotides, the CDR3 is TGCAGTGCTTCAACAGGGACTGGGGCCAACGTCCTGACTTTC. As protein: CSASTGTGANVLTF.

A few counts support this clonotype. V and J are TRBV14 and TRBJ2-4; TRBD1 aligns across 9 bases. The CDR3 consists of 16 residues. Trimming cost V 3 bases and J 1 base; bases outside gene matches: 4. Germline V gene lookup returns CDR1 SGHDN and CDR2 FVKESK. The CDR3 sequence is CASSHGTGRAKNIQYF. CDR3 sequence (DNA): TGTGCCAGCAGCCACGGGACAGGGAGGGCCAAAAACATTCAGTACTTC.

This clonotype has a handful of counts. V gene TRBV20-1 combines with J gene TRBJ2-3, with 8 positions matching TRBD2. With V trimmed by 5 bases and J by 3 bases, 10 bases remained unmatched. The CDR3 is 15 amino acids. The germline CDR1 and CDR2 sequences are DFQATT and SNEGSKA (reference sequence). The CDR3 DNA sequence: TGCAGTGCTCATTCTGCGGGGGGAGGAACAGATACGCAGTATTTT. Residues: CSAHSAGGGTDTQYF.

The chain couples TRBV7-6 to TRBJ2-3; no firm D call. Trimming took 1 base from V and 4 from J, leaving 9 bases between them. The CDR3 runs to 14 residues. In germline, CDR1 is SGHVS, CDR2 FNYEAQ. CDR3 nucleotides: TGTGCCAGCAGCTTAGAAAGGGCCGCAGATACGCAGTATTTT. Its translation: CASSLERAADTQYF.

This clonotype showed up just a few times. V gene TRBV29-1 combines with J gene TRBJ2-2, with unresolved D. The CDR3 loop spans 12 amino acids. Germline-derived CDR1 and CDR2 are SQVTM and ANQGSEA. V was clipped by 4 bases and J by 5 bases, with 8 bases between them. The CDR3 protein is CSVARRTGELFF. As DNA, the CDR3 is TGCAGCGTTGCCCGGCGGACCGGGGAGCTGTTTTTT.